The present T cell receptor (beta chain) was sequenced within a study of cytomegalovirus exposure and HLA in healthy donors. Notes on this clone: Its antigen is currently unknown.

Trimming removed 5 bases at V and 1 base at J, with 15 bases between. CDR3 size: 15 residues. CDR1 and CDR2 from the germline V gene are SGDLS and YYNGEE. General observations from the study: Some public TCRs appeared in many individuals, while most sequences were rare. When a later analysis compared HLA-associated TCR beta chains with equally common others, the HLA-associated chains turned out to be more clonally expanded and to have lower generation probabilities. Of the V segments, some could not be distinguished, including TRBV6-2 and TRBV6-3, and were excluded.

Researchers ran the PCR with 60 Vbeta and 13 Jbeta primers. Profiling relied on immunoSEQ multiplex PCR, and the TCRdb table lists in-frame clones only, not all of them. The repertoire holds 100,000 or so clones, with approximately 80% as singletons. Sequencing was performed on PBMCs. The chain uses TRBV9 and TRBJ1-1; the D is unclear. The receptor comes from a man younger than 45 in good health and CMV-seropositive. This chain's CDR3 is CASSPTGGKNTEAFF. DNA for the CDR3: TGTGCCAGCAGTCCTACGGGAGGGAAGAACACTGAAGCTTTCTTT.